The 26 T cell receptor beta chains reported below all come from one sample, sequenced in a study of chemoradiotherapy in HPV16-positive cancers. TCRdb keeps only in-frame clones here, not all; method: immunoSEQ multiplex PCR. There are roughly 1,800 clones in the sample; about 84% occur only once, and 9.2% lies in the top ten. The specimen was tumor tissue, collected from a patient who underwent chemoradiotherapy. The source of these receptors is a human donor with HPV-associated anogenital cancer.

This sequence joins TRBV5-6 and TRBJ1-2, with D uncertain. Trimming cost V 1 base and J 4 bases, with 11 bases left between them. The CDR3 sequence is 14 residues long. The germline V gene has CDR1 SGHDT and CDR2 YYEEEE. The DNA of the CDR3 is TGTGCCAGCAGCTTGCAAGCGAGTCCCTATGGCTACACCTTC. Protein product: CASSLQASPYGYTF.

The sample holds a few counts of this clone. The chain uses TRBV11-1 and TRBJ2-4; 7 bases fit TRBD2. V was clipped by 5 bases and J by 9 bases; unmatched bases: 10. Germline V gene sequence: CDR1 SGHAT, CDR2 FQDESV (reference sequence). The CDR3 loop spans 14 amino acids. The chain's CDR3 is CASSLGRELSIQYF. For the CDR3, the DNA is TGTGCCAGCAGCCTGGGGCGGGAGTTGAGCATTCAGTACTTC.

J is TRBJ2-7 and V is TRBV16; D might be TRBD1 (5 bases). Germline V gene sequence: CDR1 KGHSY, CDR2 FQNENV. V shed 4 bases and J shed 7 bases, with 11 bases lying between them. The CDR3 has 12 amino acids. For the CDR3, the DNA is TGTGCCAGCAGCCCCAGGGTTGGGGAGCAGTACTTC. Encoded protein: CASSPRVGEQYF.

The chain employs TRBV18 and TRBJ2-5; no reliable D call. TRBJ2-7 matches the DNA end more closely, so the J call is doubtful. Germline V lookup: CDR1 KGHSH, CDR2 LQKENI. This CDR3 has 14 residues. The CDR3 nucleotides are TGTGCCAGCTCACTAGAAAGTACGTTTAGCGAGCAGTACTTC. This gives the protein CASSLESTFSEQYF.

This clone was found a few times. The rearrangement uses TRBV29-1 and TRBJ1-4, with D maybe TRBD1 (6 bases). The germline CDR1 and CDR2 sequences are SQVTM and ANQGSEA. Trimming removed 5 bases from V and 12 bases from J, with 19 bases in between. The CDR3 spans 13 residues. The CDR3 loop reads CSVLTGSRGELFF. In DNA form, the CDR3 reads TGCAGCGTTCTTACGGGGTCGAGGGGGGAACTGTTTTTT.

This clone rates as large. The J gene is TRBJ2-7, the V gene TRBV19, with TRBD2 as a possible D gene (6 bases). The germline V gene has CDR1 LNHDA and CDR2 SQIVND (reference sequence). Between the trimmed V and J ends, which lost 1 base and 0 bases, there was a span of 7 bases. The CDR3 has 14 residues. CDR3 nucleotide sequence: TGTGCCAGTAGTATAGGCGGGGACTCCTACGAGCAGTACTTC. It codes for CASSIGGDSYEQYF.

This clone was recorded only once. J is TRBJ2-2 and V is TRBV13, with TRBD1 matching over 7 bases. CDR3 size: 17 residues. Per the germline V gene, CDR1 is PRHDT and CDR2 is FYEKMQ (reference sequence). The V and J ends lost 5 bases and 2 bases, in that order; junction bases with no gene match: 11. CDR3 coding DNA: TGTGCCAGCAGCGTAAGGTCAGGGACAGTTAACACCGGGGAGCTGTTTTTT. Its protein product is CASSVRSGTVNTGELFF.

The sample holds one count of this clone. The J gene is TRBJ2-7, the V gene TRBV27; a possible D gene is TRBD2 (6 bases). In germline, CDR1 is MNHEY, CDR2 SMNVEV (reference sequence). The CDR3 extends over 11 amino acids. Trimming stripped 10 bases from V and 5 bases from J, with 12 bases between. CDR3 residues: CATRREDEQYF. CDR3 coding DNA: TGTGCCACCCGCAGGGAGGACGAGCAGTACTTC.

This chain connects TRBV30 to TRBJ2-7, with a possible D match to TRBD2 (6 bases). Germline V gives CDR1 GTSNPN, CDR2 SVGIG (reference sequence). This CDR3 contains 14 residues. V was shortened by 4 bases and J by 6 bases, with 19 bases between the two germline ends. The CDR3 protein is CAWNRARRGGEQYF. The DNA of the CDR3 is TGTGCCTGGAACCGAGCCAGGCGGGGTGGCGAGCAGTACTTC.

The rearrangement joins TRBV19 to TRBJ2-3; weak D call: TRBD2 (5 bases). The germline V gene encodes CDR1 LNHDA and CDR2 SQIVND (reference sequence). CDR3 length: 15 amino acids. Trimming took 7 bases from V and 0 from J, leaving 14 bases between them. CDR3 sequence: CASTISASSTDTQYF. The CDR3 DNA is TGTGCCAGTACTATTAGCGCCTCTAGCACAGATACGCAGTATTTT.

J is TRBJ1-5 and V is TRBV5-1; unclear D gene. V was clipped by 4 bases and J by 0 bases, with 11 bases between them. Germline values: CDR1 SGHRS, CDR2 YFSETQ. The CDR3 contains 15 residues. DNA of the CDR3: TGCGCCAGCAGCCCCGGCGCGAATAGCAATCAGCCCCAGCATTTT. It is translated as CASSPGANSNQPQHF.

V usage is TRBV7-6 and J usage is TRBJ2-1, with D perhaps given as TRBD1 or TRBD2 (5 bases each). The CDR3 totals 17 residues. The V and J ends lost 5 bases and 0 bases respectively, with 17 bases between them. Germline V CDR1 and CDR2: SGHVS, FNYEAQ. The CDR3 nucleotides read TGTGCCAGCAGCGTAGTCGGGACCCCGAGCTCCTACAATGAGCAGTTCTTC. It encodes CASSVVGTPSSYNEQFF.

The chain uses TRBV19 and TRBJ1-1; D uncertain. Germline-derived CDR1 and CDR2 are LNHDA and SQIVND (reference sequence). The CDR3 is 14 residues long. Deletions cut 2 bases from V and 1 base from J, with 8 bases between. CDR3 in DNA: TGTGCCAGTAGTATAAATGGATGGAACACTGAAGCTTTCTTT. Encoded protein: CASSINGWNTEAFF. Combining the CDR3 with reference TRBV19 and TRBJ1-1 gives the whole variable domain DGGITQSPKYLFRKEGQNVTLSCEQNLNHDAMYWYRQDPGQGLRLIYYSQIVNDFQKGDIAEGYSVSREKKESFPLTVTSAQKNPTAFYLCASSINGWNTEAFFGQGTRLTVV.

The gene calls are TRBV5-1 and TRBJ2-5; a possible D gene is TRBD2 (5 bases). This CDR3 has 13 amino acids. V lost 1 base to trimming and J lost 1 base, with 5 bases between them. CDR1 is SGHRS and CDR2 is YFSETQ in the germline V gene. CDR3 sequence reads: CASSLLAQETQYF. DNA of the CDR3: TGCGCCAGCAGCTTGCTAGCCCAAGAGACCCAGTACTTC.

The chain is built from TRBV2 and TRBJ2-3, with D possibly being TRBD1 or TRBD2 (5 bases each). The V end was cut by 5 bases, the J end by 4 bases, with 16 bases between. The germline gives CDR1 SNHLY, CDR2 FYNNEI. The CDR3 is 15 amino acids. CDR3 loop: CASSKLVLGADTQYF. CDR3 bases: TGTGCCAGCAGTAAACTAGTACTGGGGGCAGATACGCAGTATTTT.

J is TRBJ1-1 and V is TRBV6-1; unclear D gene. This CDR3 is 14 amino acids long. CDR1 and CDR2 from the germline V gene are MNHNS and SASEGT. The V end was cut by 6 bases, the J end by 0 bases, with 11 bases between. CDR3 loop: CASRAGRMNTEAFF. CDR3 in DNA: TGTGCCAGCAGGGCTGGACGGATGAACACTGAAGCTTTCTTT.

The rearrangement uses TRBV27 and TRBJ1-5; 7 nucleotides align to TRBD1. Germline V lookup: CDR1 MNHEY, CDR2 SMNVEV (reference sequence). The CDR3 length is 13 residues. V shed 5 bases, J shed 4 bases, and the junction held 2 bases outside the gene matches. CDR3: CASSPGGNQPQHF. For the CDR3, the DNA is TGTGCCAGCAGTCCAGGGGGTAATCAGCCCCAGCATTTT.

The chain uses TRBV6-4 and TRBJ2-7; TRBD2 agrees at 10 bases. CDR3 length: 15 amino acids. Per germline, CDR1 MRHNA and CDR2 SNTAGT. Trimming at V came to 3 bases and at J to 2 bases, leaving 4 bases not matched to a gene. CDR3 in amino acids: CASSEASGGTYEQYF. The DNA for the CDR3 is TGTGCCAGCAGTGAGGCTAGCGGGGGAACCTACGAGCAGTACTTC.

V gene TRBV28 combines with J gene TRBJ1-5; 9 positions match TRBD1. V was clipped by 8 bases and J by 5 bases; unmatched bases: 7. The CDR3 covers 14 residues. The V gene's germline CDR1 is MDHEN and CDR2 SYDVKM. This CDR3 is CASFPGQGDQPQHF. CDR3 nucleotide sequence: TGTGCCAGCTTTCCGGGACAGGGAGATCAGCCCCAGCATTTT.

The chain employs TRBV18 and TRBJ2-6, with D perhaps assigned TRBD1 or TRBD2 (5 bases each). V dropped 5 bases and J dropped 0 bases, with 14 bases sitting between them. This CDR3 is built from 17 residues. Germline V CDR1 and CDR2: KGHSH, LQKENI. CDR3 nucleotide sequence: TGTGCCAGCTCAAACCGGGACGGATTCTCTGGGGCCAACGTCCTGACTTTC. It encodes CASSNRDGFSGANVLTF. The whole variable domain, remainder taken from reference TRBV18 and TRBJ2-6, is NAGVMQNPRHLVRRRGQEARLRCSPMKGHSHVYWYRQLPEEGLKFMVYLQKENIIDESGMPKERFSAEFPKEGPSILRIQQVVRGDSAAYFCASSNRDGFSGANVLTFGAGSRLTVL.

The chain uses TRBV6-6 and TRBJ1-2; TRBD1 aligns across 7 bases. V lost 0 bases, J lost 8 bases, and 6 bases stayed unmatched. The CDR3 covers 14 residues. From germline, CDR1 is MNHNY and CDR2 SVGAGI (reference sequence). The DNA for the CDR3 is TGTGCCAGCAGTTACTCCAGACAGGGTGAGGGCTACACCTTC. It codes for CASSYSRQGEGYTF.

This clone was seen only once. The chain is built from TRBV6-6 and TRBJ2-1, with D possibly TRBD1 on 5 matching bases. Germline V gene data show CDR1 as MNHNY and CDR2 as SVGAGI (reference sequence). The V and J ends lost 2 bases and 4 bases respectively, with 9 bases between them. This CDR3 spans 14 amino acids. The CDR3 loop reads CASSYDSLYNEQFF. The DNA for the CDR3 is TGTGCCAGCAGTTACGACAGCTTATACAATGAGCAGTTCTTC.

V is TRBV5-1 and J is TRBJ1-1; possibly TRBD1 for D (5 bases). This CDR3 is built from 14 residues. Trimming took 2 bases from V and 1 from J, leaving 9 bases between them. Germline values: CDR1 SGHRS, CDR2 YFSETQ. CDR3 in DNA: TGCGCCAGCAGCTTTGGGGGGAGGAACACTGAAGCTTTCTTT. As protein: CASSFGGRNTEAFF.

This clone showed up just a few times. J is TRBJ1-1 and V is TRBV19, with a weak D call TRBD1 (6 bases). The CDR3 has 13 amino acids. Germline CDR1 LNHDA, CDR2 SQIVND (reference sequence). V was clipped by 3 bases and J by 6 bases, with 11 bases between them. DNA of the CDR3: TGTGCCAGTAGTATCCAGGGGAGGGCTGAAGCTTTCTTT. Its protein product is CASSIQGRAEAFF.

The chain joins TRBV7-8 to TRBJ1-6; no definite D call. Germline lookup yields CDR1 SGHVS and CDR2 FQNEAQ. This CDR3 is 12 amino acids long. Trimming cost V 3 bases and J 11 bases, with 8 bases left between them. This CDR3 reads CASSFGLTPLHF. CDR3 nucleotides: TGTGCCAGCAGCTTTGGCCTTACACCCCTCCACTTT.

The V gene is TRBV21-1, the J gene TRBJ1-5; the table's D call of TRBD1 was not tested on the DNA. TRBV21-1 is assigned pseudogene status. The CDR3 covers 12 residues. DNA for the CDR3: TGTGCCAACATCCCATCCAATCAGCCCCAGCATTTT. Translating gives CANIPSNQPQHF.